The source of this TCR beta chain is a study of patients and donors after allogeneic stem cell transplantation. This clonotype has just a few counts. Each CDR3 protein is one row after TCRdb ran MiXCR on the RT-PCR reads. The sample lists roughly 880,000 distinct CDR3 sequences; around 17% were seen once. CDR3 length: 14 amino acids. Unmatched junction bases numbered 4, after V lost 6 bases and J lost 3 bases. The sequencing input was blood, either unsorted or a sorted T cell fraction (not recorded which). The chain carries TRBV12-3 or TRBV12-4 and TRBJ1-5, with TRBD1 matching over 8 bases. This sequence originates from a human donor who was either an allogeneic HSCT recipient or a stem cell or donor lymphocyte infusion donor (not recorded which). It is not recorded whose cells these are; they may come from a transplant donor. The CDR3 DNA sequence: TGTGCCAGCAGACGGACAGGGTACAATCAGCCCCAGCATTTT. Protein: CASRRTGYNQPQHF.